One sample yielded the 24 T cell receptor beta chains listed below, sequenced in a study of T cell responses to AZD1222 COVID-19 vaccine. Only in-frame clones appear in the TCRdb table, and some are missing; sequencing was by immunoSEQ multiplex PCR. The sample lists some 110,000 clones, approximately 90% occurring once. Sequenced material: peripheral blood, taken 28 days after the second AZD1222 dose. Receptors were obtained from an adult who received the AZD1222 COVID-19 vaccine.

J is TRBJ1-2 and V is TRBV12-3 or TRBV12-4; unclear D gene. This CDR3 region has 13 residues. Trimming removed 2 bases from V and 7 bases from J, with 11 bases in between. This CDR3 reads CASSLQGGFGYTF. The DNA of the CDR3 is TGTGCCAGCAGTTTACAAGGAGGCTTTGGCTACACCTTC.

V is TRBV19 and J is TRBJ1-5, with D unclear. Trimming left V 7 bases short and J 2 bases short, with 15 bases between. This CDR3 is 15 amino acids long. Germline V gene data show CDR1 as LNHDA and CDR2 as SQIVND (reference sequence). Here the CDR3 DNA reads TGTGCCAGTAAGGAGGCCCTTTGGGGCAATCAGCCCCAGCATTTT. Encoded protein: CASKEALWGNQPQHF.

CDR3 protein: CASSLVQAKNEKLFF. The CDR3 region has the DNA TGTGCCAGCAGCTTAGTACAGGCGAAGAATGAAAAACTGTTTTTT. The chain combines TRBV7-3 with TRBJ1-4; maybe TRBD1 (5 bases). The V gene lost 2 bases and the J gene lost 5 bases, with 12 bases spanning the gap. The germline V gene has CDR1 SGHTA and CDR2 FQGTGA. The CDR3 covers 15 residues.

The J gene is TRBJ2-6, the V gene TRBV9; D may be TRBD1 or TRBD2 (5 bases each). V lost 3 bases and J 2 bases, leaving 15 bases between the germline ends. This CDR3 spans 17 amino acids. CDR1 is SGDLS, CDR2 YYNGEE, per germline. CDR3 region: CASSAQSGTTGANVLTF. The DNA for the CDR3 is TGTGCCAGCAGCGCCCAGAGTGGGACCACTGGGGCCAACGTCCTGACTTTC.

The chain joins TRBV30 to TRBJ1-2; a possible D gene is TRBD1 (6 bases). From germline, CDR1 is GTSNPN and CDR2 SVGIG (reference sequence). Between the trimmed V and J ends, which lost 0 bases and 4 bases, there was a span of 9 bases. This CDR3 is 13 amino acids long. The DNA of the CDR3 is TGTGCCTGGAGTGTTACAGGGCTCTATGGCTACACCTTC. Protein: CAWSVTGLYGYTF.

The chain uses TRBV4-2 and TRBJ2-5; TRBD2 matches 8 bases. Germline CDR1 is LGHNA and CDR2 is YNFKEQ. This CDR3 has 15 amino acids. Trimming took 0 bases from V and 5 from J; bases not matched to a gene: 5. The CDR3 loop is CASSQDPSGSETQYF. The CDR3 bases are TGTGCCAGCAGCCAAGATCCCAGCGGGAGTGAGACCCAGTACTTC.

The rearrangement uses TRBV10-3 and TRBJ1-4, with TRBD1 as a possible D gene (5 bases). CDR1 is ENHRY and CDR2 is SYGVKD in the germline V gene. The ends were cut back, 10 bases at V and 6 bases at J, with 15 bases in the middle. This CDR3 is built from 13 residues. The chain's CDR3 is CASSEGRHEKLFF. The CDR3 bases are TGTGCCAGCTCGGAGGGGCGCCATGAAAAACTGTTTTTT.

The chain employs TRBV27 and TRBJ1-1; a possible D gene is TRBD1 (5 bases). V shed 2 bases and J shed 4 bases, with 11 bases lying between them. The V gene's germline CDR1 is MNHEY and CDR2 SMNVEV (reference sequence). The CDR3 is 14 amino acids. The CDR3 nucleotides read TGTGCCAGCAGTTTAGGGGCGCGTGTCACTGAAGCTTTCTTT. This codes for CASSLGARVTEAFF.

CDR3: CASSVDLSSYNEQFF. The CDR3 region has the DNA TGTGCCAGCAGCGTCGACTTAAGCTCCTACAATGAGCAGTTCTTC. The rearrangement uses TRBV9 and TRBJ2-1; D gene unclear. V was pared by 2 bases and J by 0 bases, with 9 bases between. The V gene's germline CDR1 is SGDLS and CDR2 YYNGEE. The CDR3 contains 15 residues. Drawing the rest from reference TRBV9 and TRBJ2-1, the complete variable domain is DSGVTQTPKHLITATGQRVTLRCSPRSGDLSVYWYQQSLDQGLQFLIQYYNGEERAKGNILERFSAQQFPDLHSELNLSSLELGDSALYFCASSVDLSSYNEQFFGPGTRLTVL.

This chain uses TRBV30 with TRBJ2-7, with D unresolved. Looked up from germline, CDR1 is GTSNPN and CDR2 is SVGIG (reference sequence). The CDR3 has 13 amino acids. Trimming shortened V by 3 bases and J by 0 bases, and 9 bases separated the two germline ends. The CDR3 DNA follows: TGTGCCTGGAGGGCCACAAGCTCCTACGAGCAGTACTTC. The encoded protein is CAWRATSSYEQYF.

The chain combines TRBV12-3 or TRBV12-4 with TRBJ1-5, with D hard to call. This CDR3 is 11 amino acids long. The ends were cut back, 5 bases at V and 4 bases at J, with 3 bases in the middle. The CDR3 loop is CASSTNQPQHF. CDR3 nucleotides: TGTGCCAGCAGTACGAATCAGCCCCAGCATTTT.

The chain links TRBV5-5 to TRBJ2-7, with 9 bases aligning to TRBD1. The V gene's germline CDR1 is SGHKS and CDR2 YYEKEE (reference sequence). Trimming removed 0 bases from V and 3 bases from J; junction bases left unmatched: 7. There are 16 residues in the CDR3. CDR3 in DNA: TGTGCCAGCAGCTTGGATTGGACAGGGGCGATCTACGAGCAGTACTTC. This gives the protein CASSLDWTGAIYEQYF. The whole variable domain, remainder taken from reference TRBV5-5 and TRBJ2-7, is DAGVTQSPTHLIKTRGQQVTLRCSPISGHKSVSWYQQVLGQGPQFIFQYYEKEERGRGNFPDRFSARQFPNYSSELNVNALLLGDSALYLCASSLDWTGAIYEQYFGPGTRLTVT.

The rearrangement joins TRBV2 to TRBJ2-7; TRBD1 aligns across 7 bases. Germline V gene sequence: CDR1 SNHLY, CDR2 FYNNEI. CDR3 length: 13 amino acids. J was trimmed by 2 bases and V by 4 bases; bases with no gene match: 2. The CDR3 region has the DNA TGTGCCAGCAGTGCCGGACAGGCCTACGAGCAGTACTTC. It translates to CASSAGQAYEQYF.

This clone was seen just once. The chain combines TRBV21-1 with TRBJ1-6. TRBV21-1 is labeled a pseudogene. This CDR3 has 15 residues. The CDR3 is CASSFQRGGSSPLHF. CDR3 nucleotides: TGTGCCAGCAGCTTCCAGAGGGGGGGATCTTCACCCCTCCACTTT.

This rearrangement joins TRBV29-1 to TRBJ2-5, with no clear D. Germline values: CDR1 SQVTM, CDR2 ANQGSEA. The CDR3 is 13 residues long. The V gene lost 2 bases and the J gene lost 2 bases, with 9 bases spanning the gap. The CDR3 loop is CSVEFTDQETQYF. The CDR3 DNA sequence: TGCAGCGTTGAATTTACGGATCAAGAGACCCAGTACTTC.

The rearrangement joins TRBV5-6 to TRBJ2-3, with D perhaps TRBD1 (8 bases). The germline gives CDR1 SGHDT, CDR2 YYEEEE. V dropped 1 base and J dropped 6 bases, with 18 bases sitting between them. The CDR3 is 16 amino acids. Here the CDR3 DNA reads TGTGCCAGCAGCTTGTATGGACAGGGAGGGAGGGATACGCAGTATTTT. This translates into CASSLYGQGGRDTQYF. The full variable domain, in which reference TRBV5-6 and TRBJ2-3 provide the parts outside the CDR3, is DAGVTQSPTHLIKTRGQQVTLRCSPKSGHDTVSWYQQALGQGPQFIFQYYEEEERQRGNFPDRFSGHQFPNYSSELNVNALLLGDSALYLCASSLYGQGGRDTQYFGPGTRLTVL.

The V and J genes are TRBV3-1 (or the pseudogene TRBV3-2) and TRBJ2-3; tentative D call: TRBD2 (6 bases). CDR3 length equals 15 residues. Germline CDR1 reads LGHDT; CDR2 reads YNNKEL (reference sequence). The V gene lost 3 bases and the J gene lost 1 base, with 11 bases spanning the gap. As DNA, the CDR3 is TGTGCCAGCAGCCAGGTCGGCGGGGGCACAGATACGCAGTATTTT. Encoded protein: CASSQVGGGTDTQYF.

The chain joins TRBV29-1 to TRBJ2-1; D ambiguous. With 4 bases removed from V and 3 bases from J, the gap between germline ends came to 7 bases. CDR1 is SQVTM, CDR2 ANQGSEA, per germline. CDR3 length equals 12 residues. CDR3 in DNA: TGCAGCGTTGTACCAAACTACAATGAGCAGTTCTTC. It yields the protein CSVVPNYNEQFF.

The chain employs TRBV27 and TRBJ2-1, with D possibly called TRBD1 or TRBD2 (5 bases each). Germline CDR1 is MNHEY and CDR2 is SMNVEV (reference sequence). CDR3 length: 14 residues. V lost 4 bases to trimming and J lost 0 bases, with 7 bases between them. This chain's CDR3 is CASSWGSSYNEQFF. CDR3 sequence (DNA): TGTGCCAGCAGTTGGGGGAGCTCCTACAATGAGCAGTTCTTC.

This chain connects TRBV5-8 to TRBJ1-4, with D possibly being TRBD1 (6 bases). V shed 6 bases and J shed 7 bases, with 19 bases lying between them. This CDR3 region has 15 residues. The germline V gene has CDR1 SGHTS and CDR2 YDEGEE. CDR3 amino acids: CASIVQGTPPEKLFF. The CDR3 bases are TGTGCCAGCATCGTCCAGGGGACACCCCCTGAAAAACTGTTTTTT.

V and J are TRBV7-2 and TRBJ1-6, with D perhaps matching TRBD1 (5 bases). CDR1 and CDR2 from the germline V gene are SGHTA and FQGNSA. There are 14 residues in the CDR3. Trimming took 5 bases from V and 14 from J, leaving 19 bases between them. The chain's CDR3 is CASSPNGGRKALHF. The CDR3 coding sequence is TGTGCCAGCAGCCCGAACGGGGGGAGGAAGGCCCTCCACTTT.

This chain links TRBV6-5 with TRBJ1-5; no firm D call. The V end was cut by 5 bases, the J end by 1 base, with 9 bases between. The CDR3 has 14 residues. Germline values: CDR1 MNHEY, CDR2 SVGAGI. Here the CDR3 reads CASSRSGSNQPQHF. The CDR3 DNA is TGTGCCAGCAGTCGCTCGGGCAGCAATCAGCCCCAGCATTTT.

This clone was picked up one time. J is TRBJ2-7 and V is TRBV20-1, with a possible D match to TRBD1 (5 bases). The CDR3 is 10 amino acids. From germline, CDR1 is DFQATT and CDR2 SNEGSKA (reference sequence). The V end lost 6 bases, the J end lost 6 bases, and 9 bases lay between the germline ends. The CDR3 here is CSAAQGEQYF. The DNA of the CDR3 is TGCAGTGCCGCCCAGGGCGAGCAGTACTTC.

The CDR3 loop reads CASSQRLQLAPYEQYF. Here the CDR3 DNA reads TGCGCCAGCAGCCAACGGTTACAGCTAGCGCCCTACGAGCAGTACTTC. V is TRBV4-3 and J is TRBJ2-7, with D perhaps TRBD2 (6 bases). Trimming shortened V by 2 bases and J by 2 bases, and 16 bases separated the two germline ends. The length of the CDR3 is 16 residues. Germline V gene sequence: CDR1 LGHNA, CDR2 YSLEER.